These 28 T cell receptor beta chains were all obtained from the same sample, sequenced in a study. TCRdb ran MiXCR on the RT-PCR reads and lists one entry per CDR3 protein. The table lists about 700,000 distinct CDR3 sequences, 12% to 15% of them singletons. Sequenced: memory CD4+ T cells from blood. The receptors originated from a female donor in good health, serving as a healthy control.

This clonotype was seen a few times. The rearrangement uses TRBV25-1 and TRBJ2-2; 15 bases fit TRBD2. Germline assignment: CDR1 MGHDK and CDR2 SYGVNS. V lost 3 bases to trimming and J lost 1 base; unmatched junction nucleotides: 6. This CDR3 region has 19 residues. CDR3 DNA sequence: TGTGCCAGCAGTGAGACCGGACTAGCGGGAGGGAAGAACACCGGGGAGCTGTTTTTT. It translates to CASSETGLAGGKNTGELFF.

The chain uses TRBV7-2 and TRBJ1-2; 8 bases are shared with TRBD1. With V trimmed by 4 bases and J by 7 bases, 14 bases remained unmatched. Germline CDR1 reads SGHTA; CDR2 reads FQGNSA. This CDR3 has 16 residues. The DNA of the CDR3 is TGTGCCAGCAGCTCGCGCCCCCCGACAGGGGAGAGTGGCTACACCTTC. Encoded protein: CASSSRPPTGESGYTF.

V and J are TRBV19 and TRBJ1-2, with D uncertain. CDR1 is LNHDA, CDR2 SQIVND, per germline (reference sequence). CDR3 size: 13 residues. Deletions cut 7 bases from V and 0 bases from J, with 9 bases between. In DNA, the CDR3 is TGTGCCAGTACCTCCCGAGCTAACTATGGCTACACCTTC. This translates into CASTSRANYGYTF.

This clonotype has at least ten counts. The gene calls are TRBV12-3 or TRBV12-4 and TRBJ2-7; 8 nucleotides line up with TRBD1. With V trimmed by 6 bases and J by 0 bases, 7 bases remained unmatched. This CDR3 is built from 15 residues. The CDR3 here is CASSRQGAGSYEQYF. The CDR3 region has the DNA TGTGCCAGCAGCCGTCAGGGGGCAGGCTCCTACGAGCAGTACTTC.

This clonotype was counted many times. The chain carries TRBV20-1 and TRBJ2-7; D may match TRBD1 or TRBD2 (5 bases each). CDR3 length equals 15 residues. Germline CDR1 and CDR2: DFQATT and SNEGSKA (reference sequence). V was cut by 5 bases and J by 4 bases, with 21 bases left in between. CDR3 loop: CSAGFRGPAGYEQYF. CDR3 DNA: TGCAGTGCTGGGTTTCGGGGCCCGGCAGGGTACGAGCAGTACTTC.

The table lists this clonotype with many counts. This chain links TRBV10-3 with TRBJ2-3; D is uncertain. Looked up from germline, CDR1 is ENHRY and CDR2 is SYGVKD. Trimming stripped 3 bases from V and 9 bases from J, with 10 bases between. The CDR3 is 12 amino acids. The CDR3 bases are TGTGCCATCAGTGATAACGGTCTAACGCAGTATTTT. It codes for CAISDNGLTQYF.

This chain links TRBV24-1 with TRBJ1-5, with 11 bases identical to TRBD1. The V segment lost 4 bases and the J segment 5 bases; nucleotides outside the gene matches: 6. Germline CDR1 is KGHDR and CDR2 is SFDVKD. This CDR3 has 16 amino acids. CDR3 sequence reads: CATSDPGQGGDQPQHF. DNA for the CDR3: TGTGCCACCAGTGACCCGGGACAGGGGGGGGATCAGCCCCAGCATTTT.

This clonotype was detected many times. The rearrangement joins TRBV29-1 to TRBJ1-2; 7 bases line up with TRBD1. The CDR3 consists of 17 residues. Germline V gene data show CDR1 as SQVTM and CDR2 as ANQGSEA. V lost 3 bases, J lost 5 bases, and 18 bases stayed unmatched. The CDR3 nucleotides are TGCAGCGTTGACAAAGGGCAGACAGGGAGGCTAAGTTATGGCTACACCTTC. Its protein product is CSVDKGQTGRLSYGYTF.

This clonotype was seen a few times. This chain connects TRBV24-1 to TRBJ2-5, with TRBD2 matching 9 bases. J lost 0 bases, V lost 6 bases, and 4 bases had no gene match. The CDR3 covers 15 residues. Germline CDR1 and CDR2: KGHDR and SFDVKD. CDR3 nucleotide sequence: TGTGCCACCAGTCACCTAGCGGGATACCAAGAGACCCAGTACTTC. This encodes CATSHLAGYQETQYF.

The gene calls are TRBV7-7 and TRBJ1-5, with 10 bases lining up with TRBD1. The CDR3 runs 21 residues. In germline, CDR1 is SSHAT, CDR2 FNYEAQ (reference sequence). Trimming at V came to 1 base and at J to 0 bases, leaving 15 bases not matched to a gene. In nucleotides, the CDR3 is TGTGCCAGCAGCTTAGATATTTCGGGGACAGGGGAAACCTATAGCAATCAGCCCCAGCATTTT. It is translated as CASSLDISGTGETYSNQPQHF.

This clonotype was counted only a few times. This sequence joins TRBV29-1 and TRBJ2-1; unclear D gene. V was clipped by 1 base and J by 6 bases, with 7 bases between them. The CDR3 is 12 amino acids. Germline CDR1 is SQVTM and CDR2 is ANQGSEA. The CDR3: CSVEGLFNEQFF. DNA for the CDR3: TGCAGCGTTGAAGGGCTTTTCAATGAGCAGTTCTTC.

The J gene is TRBJ1-1, the V gene TRBV3-1; D is unresolved. The ends were cut back, 5 bases at V and 8 bases at J, with 9 bases in the middle. The CDR3 runs to 11 residues. The germline gives CDR1 LGHDT, CDR2 YNNKEL (reference sequence). The chain's CDR3 is CASSSLGEAFF. In DNA, the CDR3 is TGTGCCAGCAGCTCACTTGGGGAAGCTTTCTTT.

The CDR3 nucleotides read TGTGCCAGCAGCAAGCCCCATGGTCAGGAGACCCAGTACTTC. Translation: CASSKPHGQETQYF. The rearrangement links TRBV21-1 to TRBJ2-5; no check of the table's D call, TRBD1, against the DNA was made. TRBV21-1 is flagged as a pseudogene. This CDR3 region has 14 residues.

The V and J genes are TRBV28 and TRBJ2-2; a weak D match, TRBD2 (5 bases). Germline values: CDR1 MDHEN, CDR2 SYDVKM. The CDR3 length is 14 residues. V lost 9 bases and J 0 bases, leaving 11 bases between the germline ends. The CDR3 bases are TGTGCCAGTTCCGGGATTTCGAACACCGGGGAGCTGTTTTTT. It encodes CASSGISNTGELFF.

This clonotype was found a few times. The CDR3 coding sequence is TGTGCCAGCAGGGCTAGCGGCTGGCAAACAGATACGCAGTATTTT. Protein: CASRASGWQTDTQYF. The chain carries TRBV7-9 and TRBJ2-3, with TRBD2 identical over 7 bases. Germline V gives CDR1 SEHNR, CDR2 FQNEAQ (reference sequence). The trim removed 6 bases at V and 3 bases at J, leaving 9 bases unmatched. The CDR3 has 15 amino acids.

The V and J genes are TRBV7-2 and TRBJ2-2; TRBD2 aligns across 10 bases. The CDR3 extends over 16 amino acids. J gave up 3 bases and V 2 bases, and 3 bases lay outside the gene matches. CDR1 and CDR2 from the germline V gene are SGHTA and FQGNSA. CDR3 DNA: TGTGCCAGCAGCTTATCACTAGCGGGGTACACCGGGGAGCTGTTTTTT. Amino acids: CASSLSLAGYTGELFF.

This rearrangement joins TRBV28 to TRBJ2-1; D ambiguous. The CDR3 contains 12 residues. Germline V gene sequence: CDR1 MDHEN, CDR2 SYDVKM. The ends were cut back, 6 bases at V and 8 bases at J, with 11 bases in the middle. CDR3 coding DNA: TGTGCCAGCAGAGAACAGCCCCATGAGCAGTTCTTC. It is translated as CASREQPHEQFF.

The chain links TRBV12-3 or TRBV12-4 to TRBJ2-7; 12 nucleotides align to TRBD1. The CDR3 extends over 16 amino acids. V dropped 6 bases and J dropped 7; count of bases not matched to a gene: 13. DNA of the CDR3: TGTGCCAGCAGCCGAGGCGCGGGACAGGGGGCGGGGGAGCAGTACTTC. This gives the protein CASSRGAGQGAGEQYF.

The chain couples TRBV7-2 to TRBJ2-5; D gene ambiguous. In germline, CDR1 is SGHTA, CDR2 FQGNSA. The CDR3 is 14 amino acids. The ends were cut back, 2 bases at V and 13 bases at J, with 20 bases in the middle. The CDR3 is CASSLSLGLNELYF. The CDR3 DNA reads as TGTGCCAGCAGCTTATCTTTGGGGTTGAATGAATTGTACTTC.

The table lists this clonotype with a few counts. This chain uses TRBV12-3 or TRBV12-4 with TRBJ1-2; 8 bases are shared with TRBD1. The CDR3 covers 17 residues. Trimming cost V 2 bases and J 2 bases; bases outside gene matches: 10. The CDR3 bases are TGTGCCAGCAGTTTACGGGCCAGGGGGCTAGCCAACTATGGCTACACCTTC. This translates into CASSLRARGLANYGYTF.

The CDR3 DNA reads as TGTGCCAGTAGTATAGGGTCGGGGAGCGGGGGGAGCACCTACAATGAGCAGTTCTTC. Its translation is CASSIGSGSGGSTYNEQFF. J is TRBJ2-1 and V is TRBV19; TRBD2 aligns across 9 bases. CDR3 length: 19 amino acids. The trim removed 1 base at V and 2 bases at J, leaving 12 bases unmatched. Germline V CDR1 and CDR2: LNHDA, SQIVND (reference sequence).

This clonotype was counted a few times. The rearrangement uses TRBV7-2 and TRBJ2-3; D gene ambiguous. Trimming left V 4 bases short and J 2 bases short, with 10 bases between. In germline, CDR1 is SGHTA, CDR2 FQGNSA. This CDR3 has 14 residues. The CDR3 nucleotides read TGTGCCAGCAGCTGGATTGGTAACACAGATACGCAGTATTTT. It codes for CASSWIGNTDTQYF.

In its sample, this clonotype was seen many times. V and J are TRBV20-1 and TRBJ2-1; D uncertain. The length of the CDR3 is 11 residues. CDR1 is DFQATT, CDR2 SNEGSKA, per germline (reference sequence). Between the trimmed V and J ends, which lost 6 bases and 12 bases, there was a span of 15 bases. Here the CDR3 DNA reads TGCAGTGCCGATCTCGCCCTGGGGCAGTTCTTC. It encodes CSADLALGQFF.

This clonotype was seen at least ten times. The rearrangement joins TRBV5-1 to TRBJ2-5; 13 positions agree with TRBD2. In germline, CDR1 is SGHRS, CDR2 YFSETQ. This CDR3 region has 15 residues. With 3 bases clipped from V and 4 bases from J, the junction kept 3 bases outside the gene matches. As DNA, the CDR3 is TGCGCCAGCAGCTCCGGGACTAGCGGGGTAGAGACCCAGTACTTC. It specifies CASSSGTSGVETQYF.

V is TRBV11-2 and J is TRBJ2-3; TRBD1 is a possible D gene (6 bases). Germline V CDR1 and CDR2: SGHAT, FQNNGV. Trimming took off 6 bases at V and 2 bases at J, with 9 bases between the two ends. The CDR3 is 13 residues long. The CDR3 here is CASRDSYTDTQYF. The CDR3 nucleotides are TGTGCCAGCAGGGACAGCTACACAGATACGCAGTATTTT.

V gene TRBV29-1 combines with J gene TRBJ1-1, with D unclear. Germline V gives CDR1 SQVTM, CDR2 ANQGSEA. V was cut by 7 bases and J by 1 base, with 13 bases left in between. The CDR3 runs 13 residues. In nucleotides, the CDR3 is TGCAGCGCCACGGTACAGCCGAACACTGAAGCTTTCTTT. This gives the protein CSATVQPNTEAFF.

This clonotype was picked up a small number of times. This chain links TRBV11-2 with TRBJ2-7; 7 bases align to TRBD1. V shed 2 bases, J shed 0 bases, and the junction held 7 bases outside the gene matches. The germline gives CDR1 SGHAT, CDR2 FQNNGV. This CDR3 is built from 16 residues. In DNA, the CDR3 is TGTGCCAGCAGCTTACAACACAGGGGCAGCTCCTACGAGCAGTACTTC. Amino acids: CASSLQHRGSSYEQYF.

This rearrangement joins TRBV12-3 or TRBV12-4 to TRBJ1-5; D remains unclear. The V end was cut by 6 bases, the J end by 13 bases, with 16 bases between. This CDR3 is 12 amino acids long. In nucleotides, the CDR3 is TGTGCCAGCAGCTTACCTGGCGGGTCTCAGCATTTT. It codes for CASSLPGGSQHF.